These 31 T cell receptor beta chains were all obtained from the same sample, sequenced in a study of T cell responses to AZD1222 COVID-19 vaccine (dated by TCRdb to the early 2020s). This sample's time point label indicates: baseline before first vaccination. Libraries were made using the immunoSEQ multiplex PCR assay. TCRdb took this table from immuneACCESS and kept in-frame rearrangements with V and J called. Such tables lack part of the clones; where checked against another copy, unresolved V genes explain under half of the gap, and the rest is unexplained. For this sample the table gives 94,000 or so clones, of which roughly 90% were detected only once. The ten largest account for about 28% of the sample. The sample consisted of peripheral blood, taken on day 0 of AZD1222 vaccination. These receptors all stem from an adult in good health.

This clone was recorded once. The CDR3 DNA follows: TGCGCCAGCAGCTCCGTTCCTAGTCGGCATTACGAGCAGTTCTTC. Protein sequence: CASSSVPSRHYEQFF. The chain links TRBV5-1 to TRBJ2-1; no clear D gene. Trimming removed 3 bases from V and 10 bases from J, with 20 bases in between. Germline lookup yields CDR1 SGHRS and CDR2 YFSETQ. CDR3 size: 15 residues.

V and J are TRBV6-5 and TRBJ2-7; maybe TRBD1 (6 bases). V lost 6 bases, J lost 3 bases, and 15 bases lay in between. Germline-derived CDR1 and CDR2 are MNHEY and SVGAGI. The CDR3 length is 14 residues. CDR3 bases: TGTGCCAGCAGGAGAGACAGGAATATCTACGAGCAGTACTTC. It is translated as CASRRDRNIYEQYF.

This rearrangement joins TRBV18 to TRBJ2-7; a possible D gene is TRBD1 (5 bases). The CDR3 runs to 15 residues. Germline V gene sequence: CDR1 KGHSH, CDR2 LQKENI. Between the trimmed V and J ends, which lost 1 base and 6 bases, there was a span of 16 bases. CDR3 sequence reads: CASSPLGHPSTEQYF. The CDR3 nucleotides are TGTGCCAGCTCACCACTCGGACATCCCTCGACCGAGCAGTACTTC.

The chain carries TRBV10-2 and TRBJ1-2; 7 positions match TRBD1. The CDR3 is made up of 13 amino acids. Germline lookup yields CDR1 WSHSY and CDR2 SAAADI. J gave up 6 bases and V 7 bases, and 8 bases lay outside the gene matches. The CDR3 sequence: CASKGQGVDGYTF. The DNA of the CDR3 is TGCGCCAGCAAGGGGCAGGGGGTTGATGGCTACACCTTC.

The chain couples TRBV6-5 to TRBJ1-2; D uncertain. Germline loops: CDR1 MNHEY, CDR2 SVGAGI. Trimming took off 6 bases at V and 6 bases at J, with 8 bases between the two ends. The CDR3 runs to 11 residues. CDR3 DNA sequence: TGTGCCAGCAGCAAGGGTGATGGCTACACCTTC. As protein: CASSKGDGYTF.

The chain recombines TRBV5-1 with TRBJ1-2; D not certain. There are 14 residues in the CDR3. The V end was cut by 9 bases, the J end by 0 bases, with 15 bases between. Germline values: CDR1 SGHRS, CDR2 YFSETQ. The CDR3 DNA reads TGCGCCACCACCCGGTCACCAGCTAACTATGGCTACACCTTC. It specifies CATTRSPANYGYTF.

CDR3: CAIGTMTQYF. CDR3 in DNA: TGTGCCATTGGGACTATGACGCAGTATTTT. This sequence joins TRBV10-3 and TRBJ2-3; 7 nucleotides line up with TRBD2. This CDR3 comprises 10 residues. Germline V gives CDR1 ENHRY, CDR2 SYGVKD. Germline trimming cut 9 bases from V and 9 bases from J; bases unmatched to any gene: 3.

The CDR3 protein is CASSYSNGKRTGGRNYGYTF. The CDR3, as DNA: TGTGCCAGCAGTTACTCGAATGGGAAGCGGACAGGGGGCCGCAACTATGGCTACACCTTC. V gene TRBV6-7 combines with J gene TRBJ1-2; TRBD1 agrees at 11 bases. TRBV6-7 is an open reading frame whose function is uncertain. V gave up 0 bases and J gave up 2 bases; unmatched junction bases: 14. The CDR3 is made up of 20 amino acids.

This chain joins TRBV7-3 and TRBJ2-1; 11 nucleotides match TRBD2. V was clipped by 0 bases and J by 6 bases; unmatched bases: 1. Germline V gene sequence: CDR1 SGHTA, CDR2 FQGTGA. CDR3 length equals 15 residues. CDR3 nucleotides: TGTGCCAGCAGCTTAACAACTAGCGGGGGCAATGAGCAGTTCTTC. Amino acids: CASSLTTSGGNEQFF.

Only one count was recorded for this clone. The V and J genes are TRBV20-1 and TRBJ2-7; the match to TRBD2 covers 7 bases. The trim removed 3 bases at V and 4 bases at J, leaving 15 bases unmatched. This CDR3 has 16 residues. CDR1 DFQATT and CDR2 SNEGSKA come from the germline V gene (reference sequence). The CDR3 loop reads CSASPLLREGLYEQYF. CDR3 coding DNA: TGCAGTGCTAGTCCTCTCCTGAGGGAGGGCCTGTACGAGCAGTACTTC.

The chain is built from TRBV28 and TRBJ2-3; TRBD1 might be the D (6 bases). Looked up from germline, CDR1 is MDHEN and CDR2 is SYDVKM. The CDR3 has 14 residues. Trimming removed 8 bases from V and 4 bases from J, with 16 bases in between. CDR3: CASCGQSSADTQYF. CDR3 nucleotides: TGTGCCAGCTGTGGACAGTCTTCCGCAGATACGCAGTATTTT.

CDR3 loop: CASSPDRGEAFF. The CDR3 DNA sequence: TGTGCCAGCAGTCCCGACAGGGGGGAAGCTTTCTTT. The rearrangement uses TRBV11-1 and TRBJ1-1, with 9 positions matching TRBD1. V trimming: 6 bases; J trimming: 8 bases; junction bases outside the gene matches: 4. Germline V gene data show CDR1 as SGHAT and CDR2 as FQDESV (reference sequence). The CDR3 is 12 amino acids.

V gene TRBV19 combines with J gene TRBJ1-1, with TRBD1 identical over 11 bases. Trimming took 2 bases from V and 8 from J; bases not matched to a gene: 7. There are 15 residues in the CDR3. Germline CDR1 LNHDA, CDR2 SQIVND (reference sequence). CDR3 coding DNA: TGTGCCAGTAGTATACCCGGGACAGGGGGTTCAGAAGCTTTCTTT. It yields the protein CASSIPGTGGSEAFF.

In the case of this clone: Other DNA sequences from this sample encode an identical CDR3 as well. This sequence joins TRBV10-3 and TRBJ1-3, with 11 nucleotides matching TRBD1. The CDR3 contains 19 residues. Per the germline V gene, CDR1 is ENHRY and CDR2 is SYGVKD. After removal of 5 bases from V and 4 bases from J, the junction contained 16 bases not matched to a gene. The CDR3 sequence: CAISKAGTGGKVSGNTIYF. CDR3 DNA: TGTGCCATCAGTAAAGCCGGGACAGGGGGTAAAGTATCCGGAAACACCATATATTTT.

The genes are TRBV5-1 and TRBJ2-7; 7 bases are shared with TRBD1. The J segment lost 5 bases and the V segment lost 3 bases, leaving 8 bases of the junction unmatched. In germline, CDR1 is SGHRS, CDR2 YFSETQ. The CDR3 is 14 residues long. CDR3 in amino acids: CASSSRTGGHEQYF. CDR3 bases: TGCGCCAGCAGCTCCAGGACAGGTGGCCACGAGCAGTACTTC.

The CDR3 DNA sequence: TGTGCCACCAGTGATTTAGGCCAAGAGACCCAGTACTTC. This gives the protein CATSDLGQETQYF. The chain has TRBV24-1 and TRBJ2-5, with D hard to call. V was trimmed by 1 base and J by 1 base, leaving 3 bases between them. The CDR3 spans 13 residues. Germline-derived CDR1 and CDR2 are KGHDR and SFDVKD.

The genes are TRBV24-1 and TRBJ1-5; 7 positions agree with TRBD1. J lost 0 bases, V lost 4 bases, and 2 bases had no gene match. Germline V gives CDR1 KGHDR, CDR2 SFDVKD. The CDR3 has 15 residues. CDR3 coding DNA: TGTGCCACCAGTGACGGGACAGCTAGCAATCAGCCCCAGCATTTT. Protein sequence: CATSDGTASNQPQHF.

The chain employs TRBV19 and TRBJ2-5, with D tentatively TRBD2 (5 bases). V gave up 5 bases and J gave up 5 bases, with 15 bases separating them. The CDR3 runs to 14 residues. The germline CDR1 and CDR2 sequences are LNHDA and SQIVND (reference sequence). CDR3 sequence (DNA): TGTGCCAGTAGTCCCACCCGGGGAAGGGAGACCCAGTACTTC. Its protein is CASSPTRGRETQYF.

The chain is built from TRBV4-3 and TRBJ2-1; TRBD2 matches 12 bases. CDR3 length equals 15 residues. J was trimmed by 7 bases and V by 2 bases; bases with no gene match: 3. Germline V gene lookup returns CDR1 LGHNA and CDR2 YSLEER. For the CDR3, the DNA is TGCGCCAGCAGCCAATCGACTAGCGGGAGAAATGAGCAGTTCTTC. Protein product: CASSQSTSGRNEQFF.

The chain is built from TRBV5-1 and TRBJ2-3; perhaps TRBD1 as D (5 bases). The V and J ends lost 0 bases and 2 bases respectively, with 13 bases between them. CDR3 length: 16 amino acids. Germline CDR1 is SGHRS and CDR2 is YFSETQ. The CDR3 here is CASSLGVAGNTDTQYF. The CDR3 nucleotides read TGCGCCAGCAGCTTGGGGGTAGCAGGGAACACAGATACGCAGTATTTT.

The chain carries TRBV28 and TRBJ2-1; 13 positions agree with TRBD2. Germline CDR1 and CDR2: MDHEN and SYDVKM. V was clipped by 3 bases and J by 5 bases; unmatched bases: 7. CDR3 length: 17 amino acids. The CDR3 sequence: CASSLTPGTSGNNEQFF. The CDR3 DNA is TGTGCCAGCAGTTTGACGCCCGGGACTAGCGGGAACAATGAGCAGTTCTTC.

The V and J genes are TRBV5-8 and TRBJ2-3; no clear D gene. V dropped 2 bases and J dropped 2 bases, with 12 bases sitting between them. Germline values: CDR1 SGHTS, CDR2 YDEGEE. The CDR3 consists of 15 residues. This chain's CDR3 is CASSFSHFATDTQYF. For the CDR3, the DNA is TGTGCCAGCAGCTTTTCACATTTCGCCACAGATACGCAGTATTTT.

This sequence joins TRBV10-3 and TRBJ1-6, with D unclear. This CDR3 contains 16 residues. Germline CDR1 and CDR2: ENHRY and SYGVKD. V lost 4 bases and J lost 4, with 14 bases in between. CDR3 sequence reads: CAISAQANIYNSPLHF. The CDR3 coding sequence is TGTGCCATCAGTGCCCAGGCGAACATTTATAATTCACCCCTCCACTTT.

The chain recombines TRBV5-4 with TRBJ1-4; 7 bases map to TRBD1. Germline trimming cut 0 bases from V and 5 bases from J; bases unmatched to any gene: 10. Germline CDR1 reads SGHNT; CDR2 reads YYREEE (reference sequence). The CDR3 length is 17 residues. This CDR3 is CASSLGGGGQRNEKLFF. DNA of the CDR3: TGTGCCAGCAGCTTGGGGGGCGGGGGACAGAGAAATGAAAAACTGTTTTTT. Using reference TRBV5-4 and TRBJ1-4 for the parts outside the CDR3, the full variable domain is ETGVTQSPTHLIKTRGQQVTLRCSSQSGHNTVSWYQQALGQGPQFIFQYYREEENGRGNFPPRFSGLQFPNYSSELNVNALELDDSALYLCASSLGGGGQRNEKLFFGSGTQLSVL.

A note on this clone: One end of the junction varies from germline; a read error may be responsible. The chain employs TRBV5-1 and TRBJ1-2; 11 bases line up with TRBD1. The germline gives CDR1 SGHRS, CDR2 YFSETQ. The length of the CDR3 is 12 residues. The CDR3 is CASSLGTGGNQF. CDR3 DNA sequence: TGCGCCAGCAGCCTGGGGACAGGGGGTAATCAATTC.

The chain recombines TRBV29-1 with TRBJ1-3, with a tentative D call TRBD1 (5 bases). Germline V gene lookup returns CDR1 SQVTM and CDR2 ANQGSEA. CDR3 length: 14 amino acids. The ends were cut back, 3 bases at V and 8 bases at J, with 17 bases in the middle. CDR3 loop: CSVDGASGGDTIYF. The CDR3 nucleotides are TGCAGCGTTGATGGGGCTTCTGGGGGGGACACCATATATTTT.

The V call is TRBV10-3, the J call TRBJ2-1, with 11 bases identical to TRBD2. This CDR3 has 17 amino acids. CDR1 and CDR2 (germline): ENHRY, SYGVKD. The V gene end was trimmed by 6 bases and the J gene end by 1 base; junction bases not matched to a gene: 8. CDR3 region: CAIRGTSGGESYNEQFF. The CDR3 DNA follows: TGTGCCATCAGGGGAACTAGCGGGGGAGAGTCCTACAATGAGCAGTTCTTC.

V is TRBV11-2 and J is TRBJ2-1; 8 bases agree with TRBD2. Unmatched junction bases numbered 7, after V lost 1 base and J lost 8 bases. The germline CDR1 and CDR2 sequences are SGHAT and FQNNGV. The CDR3 has 15 residues. CDR3 sequence reads: CASSLGAGAPDEQFF. The CDR3 nucleotides read TGTGCCAGCAGCTTAGGAGCGGGAGCCCCTGATGAGCAGTTCTTC.

This clone was picked up one time. The chain couples TRBV9 to TRBJ2-3, with TRBD2 matching over 13 bases. The germline gives CDR1 SGDLS, CDR2 YYNGEE. CDR3 length: 16 amino acids. Trimming cost V 4 bases and J 2 bases; bases outside gene matches: 4. In DNA form, the CDR3 reads TGTGCCAGCAGCCCGGGACTAGCGGGAAACACAGATACGCAGTATTTT. As protein: CASSPGLAGNTDTQYF.

The chain joins TRBV19 to TRBJ2-1; no firm D call. The CDR3 spans 17 residues. Deletions cut 5 bases from V and 5 bases from J, with 22 bases between. CDR1 is LNHDA and CDR2 is SQIVND in the germline V gene (reference sequence). CDR3 bases: TGTGCCAGTAGTCCTCCTCCGGGTCTTCATAAAGACAATGAGCAGTTCTTC. This encodes CASSPPPGLHKDNEQFF.

The chain carries TRBV18 and TRBJ2-7; 7 bases fit TRBD2. Germline CDR1 is KGHSH and CDR2 is LQKENI. The CDR3 is made up of 15 amino acids. The V segment lost 2 bases and the J segment 2 bases; nucleotides outside the gene matches: 6. The CDR3 DNA reads as TGTGCCAGCTCACCAAGCGGGGCTCAGGCCTACGAGCAGTACTTC. Its translation: CASSPSGAQAYEQYF.